These 25 T cell receptor beta chains came from one sample sequenced in a study of shared clonotypes between healthy human individuals. Only in-frame clones appear in the TCRdb table, and some are missing; sequencing was by immunoSEQ multiplex PCR. The data hold 2 million to 2.5 million clones, with over 85% observed a single time. The sample taken for sequencing was naive CD4+ T cells from PBMCs. Noted subset: CD45RA+ positively selected. These receptors were collected from a man between 18 and 35 years old in good health. Some clones in this sample may be carry-over from other donors' samples.

The genes are TRBV9 and TRBJ1-2; D unresolved. The V end was cut by 4 bases, the J end by 7 bases, with 17 bases between. Germline loops: CDR1 SGDLS, CDR2 YYNGEE. CDR3 length equals 14 residues. CDR3: CASSSPGIRGGYTF. The CDR3 coding sequence is TGTGCCAGCAGCTCTCCTGGAATCCGGGGTGGCTACACCTTC.

This chain connects TRBV4-2 to TRBJ2-2; 8 bases line up with TRBD2. Germline lookup yields CDR1 LGHNA and CDR2 YNFKEQ. The CDR3 contains 20 residues. J gave up 2 bases and V 3 bases, and 17 bases lay outside the gene matches. The chain's CDR3 is CASSQPGFGAGGLNTGELFF. The CDR3 nucleotides read TGTGCCAGCAGCCAGCCTGGTTTTGGGGCGGGAGGCCTCAACACCGGGGAGCTGTTTTTT.

The chain employs TRBV19 and TRBJ1-1; D is perhaps TRBD1 (5 bases). This CDR3 spans 14 amino acids. The germline CDR1 and CDR2 sequences are LNHDA and SQIVND (reference sequence). Trimming stripped 6 bases from V and 4 bases from J, with 15 bases between. The DNA for the CDR3 is TGTGCCAGTAGCAAGCCACAGGAGGTCACTGAAGCTTTCTTT. It yields the protein CASSKPQEVTEAFF.

The chain links TRBV27 to TRBJ2-3, with a possible D match to TRBD2 (6 bases). This CDR3 spans 17 amino acids. V gave up 5 bases and J gave up 3 bases, with 21 bases separating them. Germline V gene data show CDR1 as MNHEY and CDR2 as SMNVEV (reference sequence). The CDR3, as DNA: TGTGCCAGCAGTCCCGTCGGGAGTGGAGGAGTGACAGATACGCAGTATTTT. Encoded protein: CASSPVGSGGVTDTQYF.

The V and J genes are TRBV7-3 and TRBJ2-1; 7 bases fit TRBD1. This CDR3 is 14 amino acids long. The ends lost 4 bases at V and 7 bases at J; junction bases unmatched: 7. Looked up from germline, CDR1 is SGHTA and CDR2 is FQGTGA. The CDR3 reads CASSSQGFGNEQFF. CDR3 nucleotides: TGTGCCAGCAGCTCACAGGGGTTTGGAAATGAGCAGTTCTTC.

The chain uses TRBV28 and TRBJ2-5; 9 positions agree with TRBD2. This CDR3 spans 14 amino acids. V gave up 2 bases and J gave up 2 bases; unmatched junction bases: 0. Germline V gene sequence: CDR1 MDHEN, CDR2 SYDVKM. The CDR3 reads CASSLLAGQETQYF. In nucleotides, the CDR3 is TGTGCCAGCAGTTTACTAGCGGGACAAGAGACCCAGTACTTC. Filled out from reference TRBV28 and TRBJ2-5, the complete variable domain reads DVKVTQSSRYLVKRTGEKVFLECVQDMDHENMFWYRQDPGLGLRLIYFSYDVKMKEKGDIPEGYSVSREKKERFSLILESASTNQTSMYLCASSLLAGQETQYFGPGTRLLVL.

The rearrangement uses TRBV11-1 and TRBJ2-1; 8 bases are shared with TRBD2. Germline V lookup: CDR1 SGHAT, CDR2 FQDESV (reference sequence). V trimming: 5 bases; J trimming: 5 bases; junction bases outside the gene matches: 8. This CDR3 is built from 15 residues. The CDR3 DNA reads TGTGCCAGCAGCCTGTTAGCGGGACGCAACAATGAGCAGTTCTTC. Encoded protein: CASSLLAGRNNEQFF. The variable domain in full, completed from reference TRBV11-1 and TRBJ2-1, reads EAEVAQSPRYKITEKSQAVAFWCDPISGHATLYWYRQILGQGPELLVQFQDESVVDDSQLPKDRFSAERLKGVDSTLKIQPAELGDSAMYLCASSLLAGRNNEQFFGPGTRLTVL.

This chain connects TRBV6-5 to TRBJ2-7, with D tentatively TRBD1 or TRBD2 (7 bases each). Germline V gene lookup returns CDR1 MNHEY and CDR2 SVGAGI. Between the trimmed V and J ends, which lost 0 bases and 2 bases, there was a span of 14 bases. The CDR3 is 16 residues long. The CDR3 coding sequence is TGTGCCAGCAGTTACTCGTACAGGGGAGGGACCTACGAGCAGTACTTC. Translated: CASSYSYRGGTYEQYF.

This chain uses TRBV5-1 with TRBJ2-7, with D maybe TRBD1 (6 bases). The CDR3 has 16 amino acids. Trimming pared 0 bases from V and 5 bases from J, leaving 18 bases between. The V gene's germline CDR1 is SGHRS and CDR2 YFSETQ. DNA for the CDR3: TGCGCCAGCAGCTTGGATACCCAGGGGTGGAGGCACGAGCAGTACTTC. This encodes CASSLDTQGWRHEQYF.

The chain is built from TRBV12-1 and TRBJ2-2; the table's D call of TRBD1 was not tested on the DNA. TRBV12-1 is deemed a pseudogene. The CDR3 runs 16 residues. CDR3 region: CASSLRDRVNTGELFF. CDR3 sequence (DNA): TGTGCCAGCAGCCTCCGGGACAGGGTGAACACCGGGGAGCTGTTTTTT.

This clone was detected once. The rearrangement links TRBV9 to TRBJ1-2; D is perhaps TRBD1 (6 bases). V was shortened by 3 bases and J by 5 bases, with 11 bases between the two germline ends. This CDR3 has 13 amino acids. Germline CDR1 is SGDLS and CDR2 is YYNGEE. The CDR3 DNA reads TGTGCCAGCAGCGCAGGGACACGGTATGGCTACACCTTC. Protein: CASSAGTRYGYTF.

CDR3 sequence reads: CASSLRSQGGFNYEQYF. In nucleotides, the CDR3 is TGTGCCAGCAGTCTCAGATCACAGGGTGGTTTTAACTACGAGCAGTACTTC. The chain uses TRBV27 and TRBJ2-7; D is perhaps TRBD1 (6 bases). Looked up from germline, CDR1 is MNHEY and CDR2 is SMNVEV (reference sequence). V was trimmed by 5 bases and J by 3 bases, leaving 23 bases between them. The CDR3 has 17 residues.

Turning to this clone: The same CDR3 arises from other DNA sequences in this sample as well. The CDR3 region is CASSRQGPYEQYF. The DNA of the CDR3 is TGTGCCAGCAGCCGACAGGGGCCCTACGAGCAGTACTTC. V usage is TRBV5-6 and J usage is TRBJ2-7, with 8 bases matching TRBD1. The V gene end was trimmed by 4 bases and the J gene end by 2 bases; junction bases not matched to a gene: 2. Germline CDR1 reads SGHDT; CDR2 reads YYEEEE. This CDR3 region has 13 residues.

The rearrangement links TRBV4-1 to TRBJ2-5; 11 bases fit TRBD2. V lost 0 bases, J lost 5 bases, and 11 bases stayed unmatched. The CDR3 totals 18 residues. Germline V gene lookup returns CDR1 MGHRA and CDR2 YSYEKL. CDR3 sequence reads: CASSQDQISGRAGETQYF. CDR3 sequence (DNA): TGCGCCAGCAGCCAAGATCAAATTAGCGGGAGGGCTGGGGAGACCCAGTACTTC.

About this clone: The same CDR3 arises from other DNA sequences in this sample as well. The rearrangement joins TRBV6-5 to TRBJ1-1; maybe TRBD1 (5 bases). Deletions cut 6 bases from V and 8 bases from J, with 10 bases between. This CDR3 contains 11 residues. The germline V gene has CDR1 MNHEY and CDR2 SVGAGI. The DNA for the CDR3 is TGTGCCAGCAGAACCGGGACCGAAGCTTTCTTT. Protein: CASRTGTEAFF.

The sample holds one count of this clone. This chain joins TRBV6-1 and TRBJ2-4; TRBD1 agrees at 8 bases. Germline V gives CDR1 MNHNS, CDR2 SASEGT. V gave up 8 bases and J gave up 1 base; unmatched junction bases: 4. There are 14 residues in the CDR3. The CDR3 spells CASLRDRAKNIQYF. CDR3 DNA sequence: TGTGCCAGCCTTCGGGACAGGGCCAAAAACATTCAGTACTTC.

This chain links TRBV7-3 with TRBJ2-3; TRBD2 agrees at 13 bases. Germline V gives CDR1 SGHTA, CDR2 FQGTGA. This CDR3 is 17 amino acids long. Trimming took 5 bases from V and 4 from J; bases not matched to a gene: 9. The chain's CDR3 is CASSPSTSGRAPDTQYF. The CDR3 DNA follows: TGTGCCAGCAGCCCTTCAACTAGCGGGAGGGCCCCAGATACGCAGTATTTT.

The chain couples TRBV28 to TRBJ2-7, with a tentative D call TRBD1 (6 bases). Germline CDR1 MDHEN, CDR2 SYDVKM. The V end lost 8 bases, the J end lost 2 bases, and 16 bases lay between the germline ends. CDR3 length: 14 amino acids. As DNA, the CDR3 is TGTGCCAGCCGAAACCCAGGGGCGCCCTACGAGCAGTACTTC. Encoded protein: CASRNPGAPYEQYF.

Worth noting for this clone: Other DNA sequences in the same sample also yield this CDR3. CDR3 residues: CASSQDWAVQETQYF. As DNA, the CDR3 is TGTGCCAGCAGCCAAGATTGGGCTGTACAAGAGACCCAGTACTTC. The rearrangement joins TRBV4-2 to TRBJ2-5, with D hard to call. This CDR3 contains 15 residues. V lost 0 bases, J lost 2 bases, and 10 bases lay in between. Germline CDR1 and CDR2: LGHNA and YNFKEQ.

This clone was counted once. The gene calls are TRBV7-8 and TRBJ2-7; D is unresolved. CDR3 length equals 15 residues. Per the germline V gene, CDR1 is SGHVS and CDR2 is FQNEAQ. Trimming stripped 5 bases from V and 2 bases from J, with 16 bases between. CDR3 amino acids: CASSPLGPPAYEQYF. In DNA form, the CDR3 reads TGTGCCAGCAGCCCCTTGGGTCCTCCCGCCTACGAGCAGTACTTC. Combining the CDR3 with reference TRBV7-8 and TRBJ2-7 gives the whole variable domain GAGVSQSPRYKVAKRGQDVALRCDPISGHVSLFWYQQALGQGPEFLTYFQNEAQLDKSGLPSDRFFAERPEGSVSTLKIQRTQQEDSAVYLCASSPLGPPAYEQYFGPGTRLTVT.

The chain joins TRBV5-1 to TRBJ2-1; TRBD2 aligns across 8 bases. The germline V gene encodes CDR1 SGHRS and CDR2 YFSETQ. The CDR3 has 16 residues. The ends lost 4 bases at V and 0 bases at J; junction bases unmatched: 6. CDR3 residues: CASSPPGLVSYNEQFF. The CDR3 DNA reads as TGCGCCAGCAGCCCACCGGGACTAGTCTCCTACAATGAGCAGTTCTTC.

The gene calls are TRBV5-1 and TRBJ2-1, with TRBD2 identical over 8 bases. After removal of 4 bases from V and 2 bases from J, the junction contained 8 bases not matched to a gene. The germline gives CDR1 SGHRS, CDR2 YFSETQ. CDR3 length: 16 amino acids. Here the CDR3 reads CASSEKEAGAYNEQFF. Written as DNA, the CDR3 is TGCGCCAGCAGCGAGAAAGAAGCGGGAGCCTACAATGAGCAGTTCTTC.

This rearrangement joins TRBV7-9 to TRBJ1-5; 10 bases map to TRBD1. Germline V CDR1 and CDR2: SEHNR, FQNEAQ (reference sequence). V dropped 4 bases and J dropped 16; count of bases not matched to a gene: 7. CDR3 length: 12 residues. CDR3 nucleotide sequence: TGTGCCAGCAGCTCTGACAGGGGGCGAAATCATTTT. Translated: CASSSDRGRNHF.

CDR3 loop: CASRLRDRDTDTQYF. The CDR3 nucleotides read TGTGCCAGCAGACTACGGGACAGGGACACAGATACGCAGTATTTT. The chain is built from TRBV4-2 and TRBJ2-3, with 9 bases matching TRBD1. J gave up 2 bases and V 6 bases, and 6 bases lay outside the gene matches. The CDR3 loop spans 15 amino acids. Germline CDR1 and CDR2: LGHNA and YNFKEQ.

This sequence joins TRBV27 and TRBJ2-1, with 7 nucleotides matching TRBD1. Losses at the gene ends were 5 bases for V and 4 bases for J; bases not matched to a gene: 8. CDR1 and CDR2 (germline): MNHEY, SMNVEV (reference sequence). The CDR3 covers 15 residues. The CDR3 DNA follows: TGTGCCAGCAGTGCCCCCGACAGGGAATACAATGAGCAGTTCTTC. It specifies CASSAPDREYNEQFF.